This T cell receptor beta chain emerged from a study of CD8 T cells in ankylosing spondylitis (dated by TCRdb to the late 2010s). About the study as a whole: The study profiled T cell receptor beta repertoires in healthy donors and ankylosing spondylitis patients to find disease-linked TCR variants. The full study cohort was made up of about 24 ankylosing spondylitis patients and 95 to 130 healthy donors. Peripheral blood was sampled, and synovial fluid was additionally collected from ankylosing spondylitis patients.

The V end gives up 4 bases and the J end 3 bases, leaving 8 bases in the junction not matched to a gene. From the germline V gene, CDR1 is SGHAT and CDR2 is FQNNGV. Counted from cysteine to phenylalanine, this CDR3 has 17 amino acids. Only the CDR3 DNA stays, 51 bases, in frame from base 1. This clonotype was counted many times. This receptor's antigen is unknown. Qualities for individual bases were not recorded, and no much larger clone is one base off. The data were produced on an Illumina HiSeq 2500. TCR beta libraries were prepared by quantitative 5'-RACE with molecular barcodes. In the source study's methods: Disease-linked TCR variants were identified with a new computational method built on a probabilistic model of VDJ rearrangement. The public sequencing data were trimmed at Q25 with fastp and processed into clonotypes with MiXCR by TCRdb, which kept only in-frame beta chains. Rows with one shared CDR3 protein collapse into an entry with the most common genes and DNA. The V and J calls were determined by TCRdb, not by the authors. In all, the sample holds 500,000 to 650,000 distinct CDR3 sequences, and about 5.7% of those were seen once. The top ten hold under 4.5% of the sample.

Here is what the overall study found, with its caveats: In peripheral blood, the disease-linked clones were found at relatively low frequencies and had a CD8+ phenotype. Blood from ankylosing spondylitis patients appeared to be characterized by a TCR beta motif composed of several highly homologous amino acid variants. Some motif variants were previously reported in synovial fluid and blood of reactive arthritis patients, suggesting common disease-initiation mechanisms. The disease-linked clones were reported as significantly enriched in matched synovial fluid samples from ankylosing spondylitis patients.

The receptor was derived from a male donor with ankylosing spondylitis. Sequenced input: blood, either unsorted or a sorted T cell fraction (not recorded which). This chain is built from TRBV11-2 and TRBJ2-2; 10 junctional bases match TRBD1. CDR3 region: CASSSREDRGYTGELFF. The bases are TGTGCCAGCAGCTCTAGAGAGGACAGGGGGTACACCGGGGAGCTGTTTTTT.